Included here is one T cell receptor (beta chain) sequence, with context. This sample is drawn from a study of control samples from healthy donors and cancer patients. Germline values: CDR1 LGHDT, CDR2 YNNKEL (reference sequence). The CDR3 has 13 residues. Trimming cost V 2 bases and J 7 bases, with 9 bases left between them. The method was immunoSEQ multiplex PCR; TCRdb's version includes in-frame clones alone and lacks a portion of them. The table has over 100,000 clones, around 92% seen once. Sequencing used blood. This chain joins TRBV3-1 (or the pseudogene TRBV3-2) and TRBJ2-4; D could derive from TRBD1 or TRBD2 (6 bases each). This receptor was identified in a woman aged 45 to 65 in good health. The CDR3 reads CASSQRGENIQYF. CDR3 DNA sequence: TGTGCCAGCAGCCAAAGGGGGGAGAACATTCAGTACTTC.